The T cell receptor (beta chain) described here comes from a study of human versus mouse CDR3 diversity and MHC coevolution. Study-wide results and limits: Human CDR3s averaged more deletions and insertions than mouse CDR3s.

Cells were CD45RO-negative CD62L-positive naive CD4 T cells sorted from PBMCs. A note on this clone: Antigen unknown.

Sequencing used immunoSEQ multiplex PCR; TCRdb keeps in-frame clones, though not all of them. The data show some 82,000 clones, 90% to 95% seen once. The receptor was derived from a person aged 25 to 69 in good health. The material sequenced was naive CD4+ T cells from blood. The sample's subset: CD45RO-negative CD62L-positive naive CD4 T cells.

The CDR3 reads CASSVFSRGAADTQYF. The CDR3 DNA is TGTGCCAGCAGCGTATTTTCGCGGGGGGCGGCAGATACGCAGTATTTT. The chain has TRBV9 and TRBJ2-3; 8 nucleotides agree with TRBD2. Germline V gives CDR1 SGDLS, CDR2 YYNGEE. The J segment lost 4 bases and the V segment lost 1 base, leaving 8 bases of the junction unmatched. The CDR3 is made up of 16 amino acids.